Listed below are T cell receptor beta chains from one sample, sequenced in a study of T cell responses to AZD1222 COVID-19 vaccine. TCRdb's table, derived via immunoSEQ multiplex PCR, lists solely in-frame clones and lacks some. The repertoire holds 150,000 to 160,000 clones, with approximately 90% as singletons. The sequencing here drew on peripheral blood, taken on day 0 of AZD1222 vaccination. These TCRs come from an adult in good health. Both conserved end residues are trimmed from each CDR3. Some rows have no size entry. The others give once, few or many, or a class for an expanded clone.

.	TRBV7-3	TRBJ2-1	ASSLNTGTYNEQF
.	TRBV25-1	TRBJ1-1	ASSEVGRNTEAF
.	TRBV14	TRBJ2-1	ASSQDSGGYNEQF
.	TRBV2	TRBJ1-2	ASSVGQGVSGYT
.	TRBV25-1	TRBJ2-1	ASSEFNRVRGAYNEQF
.	TRBV30	TRBJ1-2	AWSQGRHGYT
.	TRBV15	TRBJ2-1	ATSTDASGTHNEQF
.	TRBV7-9	TRBJ2-7	ASSFGLAEYEQY
.	TRBV5-6	TRBJ1-2	ASSLEGAGDYGYT
.	TRBV28	TRBJ1-2	ASSPPGTAYGYT
.	TRBV27	TRBJ1-1	ASSSPGRSNTEAF
few	TRBV6-5	TRBJ1-1	ASSYRWDTEAF
once	TRBV29-1	TRBJ1-1	SEVQGAGGTEAF
.	TRBV7-9	TRBJ1-1	ASSYGTAEAF
.	TRBV6-5	TRBJ1-1	ASSYMGVAF
once	TRBV7-6	TRBJ1-1	ASSAGGVTVTEAF
.	TRBV5-5	TRBJ2-2	ASSYGLAGVTGELF
once	TRBV6-5	TRBJ2-7	ASSKTGGDSYEQY
.	TRBV28	TRBJ1-2	ASRRDSSSGGYT
.	TRBV5-6	TRBJ2-2	ASSPSGGGTGELF
.	TRBV15	TRBJ2-3	ATSAGLPAGTDTQY
.	TRBV28	TRBJ1-6	ASREAGSRSPLH
.	TRBV28	TRBJ2-1	ASTPGQLYSYNEQF
.	TRBV6-2/TRBV6-3	TRBJ2-5	ASSYTRAGETQY
.	TRBV7-6	TRBJ2-5	ASSLARGETQY
.	TRBV7-2	TRBJ1-2	ASSSYTSDYGYT
.	TRBV13	TRBJ1-1	ASSLAGTIEAF
.	TRBV10-3	TRBJ2-7	AISESGGPSYEQY
.	TRBV28	TRBJ1-1	ASSSADTEAF
.	TRBV27	TRBJ1-1	ASSLFQAKKNTEAF
.	TRBV7-9	TRBJ2-1	ASSFGGNLEQF
.	TRBV6-5	TRBJ1-5	ASSPPPGNQPQH
.	TRBV19	TRBJ1-2	ASSFTQYGYT
.	TRBV7-8	TRBJ2-1	ASSAPPLQHEQF
.	TRBV7-9	TRBJ1-4	ASSLHGQGAEKLF
.	TRBV28	TRBJ2-7	ASTLIPGLGMVQY
.	TRBV7-6	TRBJ2-7	ASSSEPDSTYEQY
.	TRBV28	TRBJ1-5	ASSFAGRDQPQH
.	TRBV6-2/TRBV6-3	TRBJ2-7	ASSYSQASGREGDEQY
.	TRBV5-1	TRBJ2-2	ASSSGTSGTSGELF
.	TRBV25-1	TRBJ2-5	ASSEFPGDSQYQETQY
.	TRBV7-2	TRBJ2-3	ASSLSAGVDTQY